This is a list of T cell receptor beta chains from one sample in a study of T-cell memory formation after mild COVID-19. TCRdb used MiXCR to reprocess the 5' RACE reads, holding one entry per CDR3 protein. The sample lists about 430,000 distinct CDR3 sequences; more than 20% were seen once. The sample was PBMCs or a T cell subset sorted from them (not recorded which). These receptors came from an adult woman who had mild COVID-19 (a few samples of this study predate the infection). Cell type and time point are not known. The conserved cysteine and the conserved F or W are not part of the CDR3 here. Each record gives: V gene, CDR3 protein.

TRBV7-9,ASSLEGGT
TRBV23-1,ASQQSSALVDGPKQETQY
TRBV20-1,SATPPPLLHEQY
TRBV6-1,ASSPEAVAQY
TRBV4-1,ASSQGRIASGANVLT
TRBV19,ASSIGAASGMNTEAF
TRBV15,ATSRDRQGSSELF
TRBV15,ATSRVPAGIYNEQF
TRBV5-4,ASSLLRGDWETQY
TRBV9,ASSVGISGNYEQY
TRBV29-1,SVNNPGGASEAF
TRBV5-4,ASSRGAVYEQY
TRBV6-5,ASRELYAGDTGELC
TRBV3-1,ASSQGNEGAAF
TRBV24-1,ATSDWGTNYGYT
TRBV7-2,ASSLDSPEQF
TRBV7-2,ATLASENTGELF
TRBV6-1,ASSEGTGGVDEQY
TRBV5-1,ASSPGVSSYNEQF
TRBV4-3,ASSQGATADLFNEQF
TRBV7-6,ASSSRAGLAGPLTDTQY
TRBV3-1,ASSGRGLANEKLF
TRBV4-1,ASSQVEDYEQY
TRBV11-3,ASSPLGPRGTEAF
TRBV12-3/TRBV12-4,ASSLGLPATQY
TRBV11-3,ASSLVASGHNEQF
TRBV4-2,ASSQTGTSWETQY
TRBV9,ASSVGSDQPQH
TRBV12-3/TRBV12-4,ASSLYRGGGYEQY
TRBV7-2,ASSPRDILPSEAF
TRBV2,ASSGPGTGTDTQY
TRBV6-5,ASSYSQGANEQY
TRBV19,ASHGQGASGYT
TRBV12-3/TRBV12-4,ASSYGGRSTEAF
TRBV20-1,SALEVAGRPYEQY
TRBV6-1,ASTPRGTEAF
TRBV25-1,ASSEKDRDLSGANVLT
TRBV7-2,ASSLDYTDTQY